This T cell receptor (beta chain) was recorded in a study of glioma-infiltrating T cells after dendritic cell vaccination. The wider study: Glioblastoma patients came from Phase I and II dendritic cell vaccination trials.

As for this clone: No antigen is known for it.

In germline, CDR1 is WNHNN, CDR2 SYGVQD (reference sequence). The CDR3 has 15 amino acids. V was clipped by 5 bases and J by 0 bases, with 10 bases between them. Overall study results and limits: Survival was not directly related to TCR clonality in these patients.

The PCR used 60 V beta and 13 J beta primers. Assay used: immunoSEQ multiplex PCR; TCRdb lists only in-frame clones, some missing. The repertoire holds tens of thousands of clones, with 70% to 90% as singletons. This specimen consisted of blood, obtained before dendritic cell vaccination. The source is a human donor with glioblastoma. The chain links TRBV10-1 to TRBJ2-2; D is uncertain. Here the CDR3 reads CASSQESANTGELFF. CDR3 sequence (DNA): TGCGCCAGCAGTCAAGAGAGCGCGAACACCGGGGAGCTGTTTTTT.